The T cell receptor beta chain under discussion was sequenced for a study of blood T cell repertoires in COVID-19. Germline values: CDR1 SGHTA, CDR2 FQGNSA. V lost 4 bases to trimming and J lost 3 bases; unmatched junction nucleotides: 14. CDR3 length: 18 amino acids. This clone appeared a few times. Data came from immunoSEQ multiplex PCR; TCRdb stores just in-frame clones and leaves some out. Here the sample spans roughly 340,000 clones, around 89% being singletons. The sample comprised PBMCs or T cells enriched from blood (not recorded which). The chain combines TRBV7-2 with TRBJ2-1, with TRBD2 matching over 8 bases. The receptor was isolated from a man younger than 35 who had recovered from COVID-19. The CDR3 loop reads CASSWIQLAEKLYNEQFF. CDR3 DNA sequence: TGTGCCAGCAGCTGGATACAACTAGCGGAAAAGCTCTACAATGAGCAGTTCTTC.